This T cell receptor beta chain came from a study of blood T cell repertoires in COVID-19. The wider study: Samples came from the United States, Italy and Spain, spanning acute and convalescent COVID-19.

TCRdb's table, derived via immunoSEQ multiplex PCR, lists solely in-frame clones and lacks some. The profile shows a few hundred thousand clones, more than 75% of them singletons. CDR1 is SNHLY, CDR2 FYNNEI, per germline. CDR3 length equals 16 residues. The J segment lost 5 bases and the V segment lost 6 bases, leaving 10 bases of the junction unmatched. A single count supports this clone. Patients from Seattle were sampled longitudinally, starting during active infection. The chain is built from TRBV2 and TRBJ2-1; 10 nucleotides match TRBD2. Sequencing used peripheral blood. The TCR comes from a woman aged 65 to 85 with COVID-19, enrolled during active disease. CDR3 amino acids: CASSGAGLAENNEQFF. The CDR3 bases are TGTGCCAGCAGCGGAGCAGGACTAGCGGAGAACAATGAGCAGTTCTTC.